Listed here are 32 T cell receptor beta chains from one sample, sequenced in a study of T cell repertoires in cytomegalovirus infection. These receptors' antigens are unknown. MiXCR was run by TCRdb on the reads, yielding one entry per CDR3 protein. The repertoire holds 300,000 to 400,000 distinct CDR3 sequences, with just under 30% as singletons. The sample here was cultured PBMCs, taken from culture after CMV antigen stimulation. The source of these receptors is a human donor in good health (CMV status not recorded). Some clones in this sample may be carry-over from other donors' samples.

This clonotype was observed at least ten times. The CDR3 protein is CASSLTSGLRAGELFF. The CDR3 region has the DNA TGTGCCAGCAGCTTAACGTCGGGACTACGGGCCGGGGAGCTGTTTTTT. The chain joins TRBV7-3 to TRBJ2-2; the match to TRBD2 covers 7 bases. Germline trimming cut 0 bases from V and 6 bases from J; bases unmatched to any gene: 7. Germline CDR1 is SGHTA and CDR2 is FQGTGA. The CDR3 is 16 residues long.

This clonotype was seen a few times. This chain uses TRBV3-1 with TRBJ2-3, with a tentative D call TRBD2 (7 bases). Per the germline V gene, CDR1 is LGHDT and CDR2 is YNNKEL (reference sequence). Trimming left V 3 bases short and J 5 bases short, with 12 bases between. The CDR3 is 14 residues long. CDR3 region: CASSHRGAGDTQYF. CDR3 DNA: TGTGCCAGCAGCCATCGGGGGGCCGGAGATACGCAGTATTTT.

The sample holds one count of this clonotype. V gene TRBV12-3 or TRBV12-4 combines with J gene TRBJ2-7; possibly TRBD1 or TRBD2 for D (5 bases each). Trimming took off 0 bases at V and 1 base at J, with 13 bases between the two ends. The CDR3 runs 16 residues. DNA for the CDR3: TGTGCCAGCAGTTTAGCGGGTCGGGGCCCTTCCTACGAGCAGTACTTC. Its protein is CASSLAGRGPSYEQYF.

Many counts were recorded for this clonotype. The chain carries TRBV2 and TRBJ1-4, with D unclear. V was pared by 7 bases and J by 7 bases, with 22 bases between. Germline loops: CDR1 SNHLY, CDR2 FYNNEI. The CDR3 length is 16 residues. As DNA, the CDR3 is TGTGCCAGCACCAATGGCAGGCCGCGCACGGGTGAAAAACTGTTTTTT. As protein: CASTNGRPRTGEKLFF.

The V and J genes are TRBV27 and TRBJ1-2, with 10 bases identical to TRBD1. The CDR3 has 14 amino acids. Germline V lookup: CDR1 MNHEY, CDR2 SMNVEV (reference sequence). With 5 bases clipped from V and 7 bases from J, the junction kept 7 bases outside the gene matches. CDR3 nucleotide sequence: TGTGCCAGCAGTCTCGACAGGGGGCGCTCTGGCTACACCTTC. The encoded protein is CASSLDRGRSGYTF.

In its sample, this clonotype was seen a few times. J is TRBJ2-4 and V is TRBV20-1, with D possibly being TRBD1 (6 bases). CDR3 length: 12 amino acids. Trimming took off 5 bases at V and 5 bases at J, with 10 bases between the two ends. Germline CDR1 DFQATT, CDR2 SNEGSKA (reference sequence). CDR3 nucleotides: TGCAGTGCTTTCGACAGGCAAAACATTCAGTACTTC. Protein product: CSAFDRQNIQYF.

This chain connects TRBV6-6 to TRBJ2-2; 11 bases agree with TRBD1. The CDR3 is 17 amino acids. J gave up 6 bases and V 4 bases, and 10 bases lay outside the gene matches. Germline V gene data show CDR1 as MNHNY and CDR2 as SVGAGI (reference sequence). CDR3 protein: CASSSRLGQGASGELFF. DNA for the CDR3: TGTGCCAGCAGTTCGCGTCTTGGACAGGGGGCATCCGGGGAGCTGTTTTTT.

The CDR3: CASSTSQFDEQFF. The CDR3 DNA reads TGTGCCAGTAGTACCTCCCAGTTTGATGAGCAGTTCTTC. The chain carries TRBV19 and TRBJ2-1; D not certain. Germline V lookup: CDR1 LNHDA, CDR2 SQIVND (reference sequence). There are 13 residues in the CDR3. Trimming removed 4 bases at V and 8 bases at J, with 12 bases between. The full variable domain, completed using reference TRBV19 and TRBJ2-1, is DGGITQSPKYLFRKEGQNVTLSCEQNLNHDAMYWYRQDPGQGLRLIYYSQIVNDFQKGDIAEGYSVSREKKESFPLTVTSAQKNPTAFYLCASSTSQFDEQFFGPGTRLTVL.

The chain combines TRBV12-3 or TRBV12-4 with TRBJ2-1; D is ambiguous. The ends were cut back, 7 bases at V and 2 bases at J, with 12 bases in the middle. The CDR3 loop spans 14 amino acids. The CDR3 bases are TGTGCCAGCATTGACCTCCAAACCTACAATGAGCAGTTCTTC. Translation gives CASIDLQTYNEQFF.

This clonotype was detected many times. The chain couples TRBV28 to TRBJ2-5, with a weak D call TRBD1 (5 bases). The CDR3 sequence is 13 residues long. From germline, CDR1 is MDHEN and CDR2 SYDVKM. V was clipped by 5 bases and J by 5 bases, with 12 bases between them. The DNA for the CDR3 is TGTGCCAGCAGTCCAAGGGGCTTGGAGACCCAGTACTTC. Translation: CASSPRGLETQYF.

In this sample, this clonotype turned up a few times. This chain connects TRBV10-3 to TRBJ1-1; no reliable D call. Germline assignment: CDR1 ENHRY and CDR2 SYGVKD. The CDR3 extends over 13 amino acids. The V and J ends lost 1 base and 1 base respectively, with 4 bases between them. CDR3 loop: CAISEWQNTEAFF. The CDR3 nucleotides read TGTGCCATCAGTGAGTGGCAGAACACTGAAGCTTTCTTT.

The chain employs TRBV7-3 and TRBJ2-7; D remains ambiguous. The V gene's germline CDR1 is SGHTA and CDR2 FQGTGA. V was clipped by 5 bases and J by 5 bases, with 13 bases between them. The CDR3 contains 13 residues. CDR3 sequence reads: CASSLKSSHEQYF. In DNA, the CDR3 is TGTGCCAGCAGCCTTAAGAGTTCCCACGAGCAGTACTTC.

The chain joins TRBV18 to TRBJ1-6, with TRBD1 as a possible D gene (6 bases). The CDR3 has 15 amino acids. V lost 0 bases and J 7 bases, leaving 10 bases between the germline ends. Looked up from germline, CDR1 is KGHSH and CDR2 is LQKENI. Here the CDR3 DNA reads TGTGCCAGCTCACCACCAGGGGGGGCGAATTCACCCCTCCACTTT. Protein sequence: CASSPPGGANSPLHF. The full variable domain, its missing parts supplied by reference TRBV18 and TRBJ1-6, is NAGVMQNPRHLVRRRGQEARLRCSPMKGHSHVYWYRQLPEEGLKFMVYLQKENIIDESGMPKERFSAEFPKEGPSILRIQQVVRGDSAAYFCASSPPGGANSPLHFGNGTRLTVT.

The chain couples TRBV6-5 to TRBJ1-1; possibly TRBD1 for D (6 bases). Trimming took off 6 bases at V and 10 bases at J, with 24 bases between the two ends. Germline loops: CDR1 MNHEY, CDR2 SVGAGI. This CDR3 has 15 amino acids. CDR3 sequence reads: CASRLADSSRTRAFF. The CDR3 nucleotides read TGTGCCAGCAGACTAGCGGACAGTTCCCGAACGAGAGCTTTCTTT.

This clonotype was seen only a few times. This chain links TRBV4-2 with TRBJ1-4; maybe TRBD1 (5 bases). Deletions cut 5 bases from V and 7 bases from J, with 11 bases between. This CDR3 region has 13 residues. CDR1 is LGHNA and CDR2 is YNFKEQ in the germline V gene. The CDR3 loop is CASSNRDSEKLFF. CDR3 DNA sequence: TGTGCCAGCAGCAACCGGGACTCTGAAAAACTGTTTTTT.

This chain links TRBV7-8 with TRBJ1-1; 10 nucleotides align to TRBD1. Germline V gene sequence: CDR1 SGHVS, CDR2 FQNEAQ. The V and J ends lost 8 bases and 1 base, in that order; junction bases with no gene match: 13. The CDR3 contains 17 residues. CDR3 in DNA: TGTGCCAGCCAGATTGGGCCGGGACAGGGGAAGAACACTGAAGCTTTCTTT. This gives the protein CASQIGPGQGKNTEAFF.

This clonotype was counted once. The chain has TRBV20-1 and TRBJ2-5; 12 bases match TRBD2. The V and J ends lost 4 bases and 5 bases, in that order; junction bases with no gene match: 11. CDR3 length equals 16 residues. Germline V lookup: CDR1 DFQATT, CDR2 SNEGSKA (reference sequence). The CDR3 region has the DNA TGCAGTGCTAATCCTAGCGGGGGGGCCAGTCGCGAGACCCAGTACTTC. Protein product: CSANPSGGASRETQYF.

The CDR3 reads CASSLYRGSDEKLFF. The CDR3 nucleotides read TGTGCCAGCAGCCTCTACAGGGGTAGCGATGAAAAACTGTTTTTT. The chain is built from TRBV5-4 and TRBJ1-4, with TRBD1 identical over 7 bases. Per germline, CDR1 SGHNT and CDR2 YYREEE (reference sequence). This CDR3 region has 15 residues. J gave up 6 bases and V 4 bases, and 9 bases lay outside the gene matches.

Many counts were recorded for this clonotype. Here the CDR3 reads CASSAGTGIINEQFF. CDR3 DNA sequence: TGTGCCAGCAGTGCCGGGACAGGGATCATCAATGAGCAGTTCTTC. This rearrangement joins TRBV28 to TRBJ2-1; 9 nucleotides agree with TRBD1. In germline, CDR1 is MDHEN, CDR2 SYDVKM. The CDR3 is made up of 15 amino acids. J was trimmed by 6 bases and V by 5 bases; bases with no gene match: 8. Filled out from reference TRBV28 and TRBJ2-1, the complete variable domain reads DVKVTQSSRYLVKRTGEKVFLECVQDMDHENMFWYRQDPGLGLRLIYFSYDVKMKEKGDIPEGYSVSREKKERFSLILESASTNQTSMYLCASSAGTGIINEQFFGPGTRLTVL.

The J gene is TRBJ1-6, the V gene TRBV15; D is unresolved. Germline lookup yields CDR1 LNHNV and CDR2 YYDKDF (reference sequence). The CDR3 is 16 residues long. V was pared by 2 bases and J by 6 bases, with 14 bases between. The CDR3 loop is CATSRPPPSGNSPLHF. The CDR3 bases are TGTGCCACCAGCAGACCTCCTCCCTCGGGTAATTCACCCCTCCACTTT. Variable domain in full (rest from reference TRBV15 and TRBJ1-6): DAMVIQNPRYQVTQFGKPVTLSCSQTLNHNVMYWYQQKSSQAPKLLFHYYDKDFNNEADTPDNFQSRRPNTSFCFLDIRSPGLGDTAMYLCATSRPPPSGNSPLHFGNGTRLTVT.

The chain is built from TRBV4-1 and TRBJ1-4; D uncertain. V was clipped by 0 bases and J by 8 bases, with 10 bases between them. Germline V gene data show CDR1 as MGHRA and CDR2 as YSYEKL. This CDR3 has 14 amino acids. CDR3 region: CASSQESRVEKLFF. The CDR3 nucleotides read TGCGCCAGCAGCCAAGAAAGTAGGGTAGAAAAACTGTTTTTT.

The rearrangement links TRBV27 to TRBJ1-2; perhaps TRBD1 as D (5 bases). Deletions cut 3 bases from V and 8 bases from J, with 16 bases between. CDR1 and CDR2 (germline): MNHEY, SMNVEV (reference sequence). The length of the CDR3 is 14 residues. The CDR3 DNA reads as TGTGCCAGCAGTTTTACTCCGGGACTCTCGGGCTACACCTTC. Translation gives CASSFTPGLSGYTF.

This chain connects TRBV7-6 to TRBJ1-1, with D possibly TRBD1 on 5 matching bases. The V gene's germline CDR1 is SGHVS and CDR2 FNYEAQ. The CDR3 is made up of 13 amino acids. V was clipped by 5 bases and J by 2 bases, with 9 bases between them. CDR3 coding DNA: TGTGCCAGCAGCGAGGACATCAACACTGAAGCTTTCTTT. Translated: CASSEDINTEAFF.

The genes are TRBV7-6 and TRBJ2-1, with TRBD1 as a possible D gene (5 bases). V dropped 6 bases and J dropped 10 bases, with 10 bases sitting between them. CDR3 length: 11 amino acids. Germline values: CDR1 SGHVS, CDR2 FNYEAQ. The CDR3 DNA reads as TGTGCCAGCAGGTTGACAGAAGAGCAGTTCTTC. Its translation is CASRLTEEQFF.

In its sample, this clonotype was seen a few times. The rearrangement uses TRBV6-2 or TRBV6-3 and TRBJ1-1; D is unclear. This CDR3 is 14 amino acids long. Trimming pared 0 bases from V and 5 bases from J, leaving 10 bases between. CDR1 and CDR2 (germline): MNHEY, SVGEGT. The CDR3 DNA is TGTGCCAGCAGTTACTCGACGCGGATGACTGAAGCTTTCTTT. Protein: CASSYSTRMTEAFF.

This clonotype has a handful of counts. The chain couples TRBV7-9 to TRBJ2-7; D tentatively fits TRBD1 or TRBD2 (5 bases each). Germline values: CDR1 SEHNR, CDR2 FQNEAQ (reference sequence). V was trimmed by 5 bases and J by 2 bases, leaving 16 bases between them. CDR3 length: 15 amino acids. This CDR3 reads CASSMGPPTAYEQYF. Written as DNA, the CDR3 is TGTGCCAGCAGCATGGGACCCCCTACCGCCTACGAGCAGTACTTC.

This clonotype has just a few counts. The chain links TRBV2 to TRBJ2-1; 8 bases are shared with TRBD2. Germline V gene data show CDR1 as SNHLY and CDR2 as FYNNEI. V lost 6 bases to trimming and J lost 4 bases; unmatched junction nucleotides: 5. The CDR3 spans 14 residues. The CDR3 loop is CASRLAENYNEQFF. DNA for the CDR3: TGTGCCAGCAGACTAGCGGAGAATTACAATGAGCAGTTCTTC.

The chain combines TRBV6-1 with TRBJ1-6; D gene ambiguous. The CDR3 totals 14 residues. Trimming removed 6 bases from V and 10 bases from J, with 16 bases in between. The germline gives CDR1 MNHNS, CDR2 SASEGT. Here the CDR3 reads CASRLGEGGSPLHF. For the CDR3, the DNA is TGTGCCAGCAGGCTTGGTGAGGGCGGATCACCCCTCCACTTT.

This clonotype was seen a few times. The V and J genes are TRBV6-2 or TRBV6-3 and TRBJ1-5; the D gene is possibly TRBD1 (6 bases). The germline V gene has CDR1 MNHEY and CDR2 SVGEGT. This CDR3 has 16 amino acids. With 9 bases removed from V and 1 base from J, the gap between germline ends came to 19 bases. In nucleotides, the CDR3 is TGTGCCAGTGGAAGGGGGGCACTGGGAAGCAATCAGCCCCAGCATTTT. Residues: CASGRGALGSNQPQHF.

The gene calls are TRBV28 and TRBJ2-1, with TRBD2 matching 11 bases. V lost 8 bases, J lost 7 bases, and 13 bases stayed unmatched. The CDR3 extends over 16 amino acids. Per germline, CDR1 MDHEN and CDR2 SYDVKM. The CDR3 nucleotides are TGTGCCAGCCCACCTTCGACTAGCGGGGTCAGTAATGAGCAGTTCTTC. Translating gives CASPPSTSGVSNEQFF.

The chain combines TRBV7-3 with TRBJ2-1; TRBD2 agrees at 8 bases. Germline V gives CDR1 SGHTA, CDR2 FQGTGA. The CDR3 has 15 amino acids. After removal of 1 base from V and 6 bases from J, the junction contained 5 bases not matched to a gene. This CDR3 reads CASSLNGGAFNEQFF. The CDR3 coding sequence is TGTGCCAGCAGCTTAAACGGGGGGGCTTTCAATGAGCAGTTCTTC.

The V gene is TRBV19, the J gene TRBJ1-1; 8 nucleotides match TRBD1. The CDR3 is made up of 14 amino acids. The ends lost 6 bases at V and 4 bases at J; junction bases unmatched: 7. Germline assignment: CDR1 LNHDA and CDR2 SQIVND (reference sequence). CDR3 residues: CASSTDRVGTEAFF. DNA of the CDR3: TGTGCCAGTAGCACGGACAGGGTCGGCACTGAAGCTTTCTTT.